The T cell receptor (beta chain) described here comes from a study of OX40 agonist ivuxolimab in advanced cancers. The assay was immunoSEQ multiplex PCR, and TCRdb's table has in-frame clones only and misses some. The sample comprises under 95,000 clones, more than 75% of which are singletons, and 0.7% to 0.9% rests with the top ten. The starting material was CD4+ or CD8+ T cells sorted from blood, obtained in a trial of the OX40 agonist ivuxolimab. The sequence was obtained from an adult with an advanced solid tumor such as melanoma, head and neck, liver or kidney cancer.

CDR3 nucleotide sequence: TGTGCCAGCGTGGCAGCTGGAAACACCATATATTTT. This sequence encodes CASVAAGNTIYF. The genes are TRBV5-8 and TRBJ1-3; D call uncertain. Germline CDR1 is SGHTS and CDR2 is YDEGEE. The V gene lost 7 bases and the J gene lost 2 bases, with 7 bases spanning the gap. The CDR3 covers 12 residues.